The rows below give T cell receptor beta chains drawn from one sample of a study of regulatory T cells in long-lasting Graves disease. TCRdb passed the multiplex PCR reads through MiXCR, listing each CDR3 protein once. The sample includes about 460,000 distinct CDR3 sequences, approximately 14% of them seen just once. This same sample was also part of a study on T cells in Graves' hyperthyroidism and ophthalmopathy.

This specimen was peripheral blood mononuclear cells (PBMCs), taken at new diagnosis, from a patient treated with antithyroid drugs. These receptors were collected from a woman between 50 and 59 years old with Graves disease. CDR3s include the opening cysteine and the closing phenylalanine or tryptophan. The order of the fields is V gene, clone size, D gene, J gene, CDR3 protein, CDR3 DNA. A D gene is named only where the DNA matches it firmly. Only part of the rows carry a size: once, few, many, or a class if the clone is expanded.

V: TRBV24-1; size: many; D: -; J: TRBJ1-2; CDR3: CATSETGSYGYTF; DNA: TGTGCCACCAGTGAAACAGGGTCCTATGGCTACACCTTC
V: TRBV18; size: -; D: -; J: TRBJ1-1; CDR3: CASSPGSGRYTEAFF; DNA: TGTGCCAGCTCACCAGGTTCAGGCCGGTACACTGAAGCTTTCTTT
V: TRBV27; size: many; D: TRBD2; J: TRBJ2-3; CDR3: CASSPGLAVTDTQYF; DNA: TGTGCCAGCAGCCCGGGACTAGCGGTTACAGATACGCAGTATTTT
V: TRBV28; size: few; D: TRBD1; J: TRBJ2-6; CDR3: CASMDRGNSGANVLTF; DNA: TGTGCCAGCATGGACAGGGGAAACTCTGGGGCCAACGTCCTGACTTTC
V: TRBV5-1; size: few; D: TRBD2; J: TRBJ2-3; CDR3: CASSLAGRGTDTQYF; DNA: TGCGCCAGCAGCTTAGCGGGGAGGGGCACAGATACGCAGTATTTT
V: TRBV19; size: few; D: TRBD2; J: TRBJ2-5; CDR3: CASSPRLAGFQETQYF; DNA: TGTGCCAGTAGTCCCAGACTAGCGGGATTCCAAGAGACCCAGTACTTC
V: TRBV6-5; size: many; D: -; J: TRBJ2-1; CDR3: CASSYLRFVSYNEQFF; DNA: TGTGCCAGCAGTTATTTGAGGTTTGTCTCCTACAATGAGCAGTTCTTC
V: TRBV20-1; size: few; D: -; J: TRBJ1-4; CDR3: CSARVGSNEKLFF; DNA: TGCAGTGCTAGAGTGGGCAGTAATGAAAAACTGTTTTTT
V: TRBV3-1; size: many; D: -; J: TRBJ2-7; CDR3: CASSQAGDEQYF; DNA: TGTGCCAGCAGCCAAGCAGGGGACGAGCAGTACTTC
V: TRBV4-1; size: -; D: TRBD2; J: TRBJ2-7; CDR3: CASSQYPSSSGGYEQYF; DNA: TGCGCCAGCAGCCAATACCCCTCGTCTAGCGGGGGATACGAGCAGTACTTC
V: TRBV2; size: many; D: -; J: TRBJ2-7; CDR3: CASSGVIPYEQYF; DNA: TGTGCCAGCAGTGGAGTTATCCCCTACGAGCAGTACTTC
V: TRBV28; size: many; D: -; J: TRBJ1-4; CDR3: CASCFNGEKLFF; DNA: TGTGCCAGCTGCTTTAACGGGGAAAAACTGTTTTTT
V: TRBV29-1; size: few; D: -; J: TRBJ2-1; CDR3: CSVLLLDIYNEQFF; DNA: TGCAGCGTTTTGCTGCTTGACATCTACAATGAGCAGTTCTTC
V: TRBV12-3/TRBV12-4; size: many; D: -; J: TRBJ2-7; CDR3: CASSTGREQYF; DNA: TGTGCCAGCAGCACAGGGAGGGAGCAGTACTTC
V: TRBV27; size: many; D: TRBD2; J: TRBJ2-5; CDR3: CASSPLAGAQETQYF; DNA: TGTGCCAGCAGCCCGCTAGCGGGAGCTCAAGAGACCCAGTACTTC
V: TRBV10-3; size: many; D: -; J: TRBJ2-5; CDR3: CAISDPGLRRETQYF; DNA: TGTGCCATCAGTGACCCAGGGTTACGAAGGGAGACCCAGTACTTC
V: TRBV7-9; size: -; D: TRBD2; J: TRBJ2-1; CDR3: CASSLAGLETNEQFF; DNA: TGTGCCAGCAGCTTAGCGGGACTAGAAACCAATGAGCAGTTCTTC
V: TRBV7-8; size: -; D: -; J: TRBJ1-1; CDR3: CASSLLIPGGTEAFF; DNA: TGTGCCAGCAGCTTATTAATTCCGGGAGGGACTGAAGCTTTCTTT
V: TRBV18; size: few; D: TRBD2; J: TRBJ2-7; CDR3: CASSPPGLDSYEQYF; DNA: TGTGCCAGCTCTCCGCCGGGACTAGACTCCTACGAGCAGTACTTC
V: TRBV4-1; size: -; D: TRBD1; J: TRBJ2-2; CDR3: CASIEEDRDLKRELFF; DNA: TGCGCCAGCATCGAAGAGGACAGGGATCTGAAAAGGGAGCTGTTTTTT
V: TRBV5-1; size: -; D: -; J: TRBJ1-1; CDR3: CASSLGAVGGGGTEAFF; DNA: TGCGCCAGCAGCTTGGGGGCAGTGGGGGGAGGAGGCACTGAAGCTTTCTTT
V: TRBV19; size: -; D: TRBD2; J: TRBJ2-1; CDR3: CASSVFSGSEDYNEQFF; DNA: TGTGCCAGTAGTGTTTTTAGCGGGAGTGAGGACTACAATGAGCAGTTCTTC
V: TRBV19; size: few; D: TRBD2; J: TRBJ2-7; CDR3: CASSRTSGSVQYF; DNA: TGTGCCAGTAGTAGGACTAGCGGGAGTGTGCAGTACTTC
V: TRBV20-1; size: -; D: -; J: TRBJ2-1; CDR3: CSASGTQASYEQFF; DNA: TGCAGTGCCTCCGGGACCCAGGCGAGTTATGAGCAGTTCTTC
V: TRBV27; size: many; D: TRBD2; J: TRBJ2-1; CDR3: CASSIYSGVSYNEQFF; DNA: TGTGCCAGCAGTATCTATAGCGGGGTCTCCTACAATGAGCAGTTCTTC
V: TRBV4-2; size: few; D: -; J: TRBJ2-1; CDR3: CASSQETSYTYNEQFF; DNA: TGTGCCAGCAGCCAAGAAACTAGCTATACCTACAATGAGCAGTTCTTC
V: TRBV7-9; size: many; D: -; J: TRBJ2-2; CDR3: CASSPENTGELFF; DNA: TGTGCCAGCAGCCCAGAAAACACCGGGGAGCTGTTTTTT
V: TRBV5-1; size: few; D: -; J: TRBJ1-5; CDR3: CASSLVSGPGEPQHF; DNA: TGCGCCAGCAGCTTGGTGTCAGGCCCGGGGGAGCCCCAGCATTTT
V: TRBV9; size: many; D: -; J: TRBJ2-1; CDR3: CASSVDLASPNEQFF; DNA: TGTGCCAGCAGCGTAGATTTAGCGTCGCCCAATGAGCAGTTCTTC
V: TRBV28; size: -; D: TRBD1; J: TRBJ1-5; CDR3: CASSPMGQADQPQHF; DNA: TGTGCCAGCAGTCCGATGGGACAGGCAGATCAGCCCCAGCATTTT
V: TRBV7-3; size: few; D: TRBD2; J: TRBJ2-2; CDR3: CASSLAAGVLRDTGELFF; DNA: TGTGCCAGCAGCTTAGCAGCGGGAGTGCTTCGCGACACCGGGGAGCTGTTTTTT
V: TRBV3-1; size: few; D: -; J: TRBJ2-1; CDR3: CASSQQYNEQFF; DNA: TGTGCCAGCAGCCAACAATACAATGAGCAGTTCTTC
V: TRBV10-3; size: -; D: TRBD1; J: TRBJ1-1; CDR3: CAISADRAWMNTEAFF; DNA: TGTGCCATCAGTGCGGACAGGGCTTGGATGAACACTGAAGCTTTCTTT
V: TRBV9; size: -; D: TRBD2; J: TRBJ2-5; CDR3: CASSEGSSGEQETQYF; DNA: TGTGCCAGCAGCGAGGGGTCTAGCGGTGAACAAGAGACCCAGTACTTC
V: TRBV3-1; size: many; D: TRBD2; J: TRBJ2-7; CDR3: CASSQVTSGRPYEQYF; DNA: TGTGCCAGCAGCCAAGTGACTAGCGGGAGGCCCTACGAGCAGTACTTC
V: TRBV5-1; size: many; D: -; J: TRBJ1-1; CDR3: CASSPEGQGNTEAFF; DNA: TGCGCCAGCAGCCCGGAGGGGCAGGGGAACACTGAAGCTTTCTTT
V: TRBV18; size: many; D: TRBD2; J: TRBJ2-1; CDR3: CASSEPGLVNNEQFF; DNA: TGTGCCAGCTCAGAACCGGGACTAGTAAACAATGAGCAGTTCTTC
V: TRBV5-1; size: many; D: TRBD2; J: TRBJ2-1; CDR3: CASNPSGSPYNEQFF; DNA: TGCGCCAGCAATCCTAGCGGGAGCCCCTACAATGAGCAGTTCTTC
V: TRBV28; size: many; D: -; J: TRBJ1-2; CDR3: CASRGGKDYGYTF; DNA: TGTGCCAGCAGGGGCGGGAAAGACTATGGCTACACCTTC